The 4 T cell receptor beta chains below were found in one sample sequenced in a study of T cells in Graves' hyperthyroidism and ophthalmopathy. Amplified regions were TCR beta CDR3 sequences from RNA transcripts. When the TCR CDR3 underwent first-round RT-PCR, the HTBI primer set was used. Using its own MiXCR run on the multiplex PCR reads, TCRdb lists one record per CDR3 protein. The sample has a few hundred thousand distinct CDR3 sequences; around a sixth are singletons. Sequencing used blood. Receptors were obtained from a woman aged 18-30 years with Graves' hyperthyroidism that later progressed to Graves' ophthalmopathy.

In this sample, this clonotype turned up many times. V gene TRBV7-9 combines with J gene TRBJ2-5; tentatively, D is TRBD2 (7 bases). With 7 bases removed from V and 4 bases from J, the gap between germline ends came to 19 bases. CDR1 and CDR2 (germline): SEHNR, FQNEAQ (reference sequence). The CDR3 length is 15 residues. In DNA, the CDR3 is TGTGCCAGCACGGGGGGCGCGGAGGTCCGAGAGACCCAGTACTTC. Its translation is CASTGGAEVRETQYF.

At least ten counts were recorded for this clonotype. The J gene is TRBJ2-3, the V gene TRBV5-1, with D possibly being TRBD1 (6 bases). In germline, CDR1 is SGHRS, CDR2 YFSETQ. V was trimmed by 4 bases and J by 2 bases, leaving 14 bases between them. This CDR3 is built from 15 residues. The CDR3 DNA is TGCGCCAGCAGCCCGGAAGGGGGTCACACAGATACGCAGTATTTT. It is translated as CASSPEGGHTDTQYF.

Written as DNA, the CDR3 is TGTGCCAGCAGCGTGGGGTTGAGCAATCAGCCCCAGCATTTT. Translated: CASSVGLSNQPQHF. This chain links TRBV9 with TRBJ1-5; D is unresolved. Per germline, CDR1 SGDLS and CDR2 YYNGEE. V was pared by 2 bases and J by 1 base, with 7 bases between. The CDR3 has 14 amino acids.

In its sample, this clonotype was seen a few times. This could be a read error, since a much larger clone is one nucleotide away. This chain uses TRBV27 with TRBJ2-7; no firm D call. V was clipped by 5 bases and J by 2 bases, with 4 bases between them. The CDR3 totals 11 residues. Per the germline V gene, CDR1 is MNHEY and CDR2 is SMNVEV (reference sequence). The CDR3 loop is CASSTPYEQYF. The CDR3 region has the DNA TGTGCCAGCAGTACCCCCTACGAGCAGTACTTC.